One T cell receptor (beta chain) is described in this entry. Its antigen is unknown. V gave up 0 bases and J gave up 8 bases, with 2 bases separating them. Looked up from germline, CDR1 is SGHTA and CDR2 is FQGNSA. The CDR3 totals 11 residues. The source of the sample is a study of T cell responses to AZD1222 COVID-19 vaccine. Method: immunoSEQ multiplex PCR; TCRdb's copy keeps in-frame clones and lacks some. The sample holds approximately 80,000 clones; about 90% are singletons and the top ten take roughly 23%. Notes on the study in general: Only 5 or 6 people who got AZD1222 tested seropositive at baseline. Nearly half of spike-specific TCRs reportedly go after variant regions that carry no mutations.

This TCR came from an adult in good health. V is TRBV7-2 and J is TRBJ2-1; D gene ambiguous. This specimen was peripheral blood, taken on day 0 of AZD1222 vaccination. DNA of the CDR3: TGTGCCAGCAGCTTAGCAGATGAGCAGTTCTTC. This codes for CASSLADEQFF.